This is a list of T cell receptor beta chains from one sample in a study of shared clonotypes between healthy human individuals. Some clones are missing from TCRdb's copy, which holds only in-frame ones; the method was immunoSEQ multiplex PCR. Among some 1.4 million clones listed, roughly 96% were seen once. The sample was naive CD4+ T cells sorted from blood. These receptors came from a man aged 25 to 45 in good health. The CDR3 runs from the conserved cysteine through the conserved F or W. The order of the fields is clone size, V gene, D gene, J gene, CDR3 DNA, CDR3 protein. D genes are given only for firm matches. Not all rows give a size; the values are once, few, many and, for expanded clones, a class.

clone_size: NA
v_call: TRBV11-2
d_call: NA
j_call: TRBJ1-4
cdr3_nt: TGTGCCAGCAGCACCCGGGTGGGAGTTGTTTCCAACCCTGAAAAACTGTTTTTT
cdr3_aa: CASSTRVGVVSNPEKLFF

clone_size: NA
v_call: TRBV7-6
d_call: NA
j_call: TRBJ2-7
cdr3_nt: TGTGCCAGCAGCCCGAATCCCCCCTACGAGCAGTACTTC
cdr3_aa: CASSPNPPYEQYF

clone_size: NA
v_call: TRBV7-6
d_call: NA
j_call: TRBJ2-2
cdr3_nt: TGTGCCAGGCCCTCTAGACCGTACACCGGGGAGCTGTTTTTT
cdr3_aa: CARPSRPYTGELFF

clone_size: once
v_call: TRBV25-1
d_call: TRBD2
j_call: TRBJ2-1
cdr3_nt: TGTGCCAGCAGTGGAAGTCTAGCGGGGAATGAGCAGTTCTTC
cdr3_aa: CASSGSLAGNEQFF

clone_size: NA
v_call: TRBV6-1
d_call: NA
j_call: TRBJ1-1
cdr3_nt: TGTGCCAGCCGAACCCTCGGGGCCCAGAACACTGAAGCTTTCTTT
cdr3_aa: CASRTLGAQNTEAFF

clone_size: NA
v_call: TRBV7-9
d_call: NA
j_call: TRBJ1-5
cdr3_nt: TGTGCCAGCAGCTTGGGACGGTCGGGCCGGGGGGATCAGCCCCAGCATTTT
cdr3_aa: CASSLGRSGRGDQPQHF

clone_size: NA
v_call: TRBV29-1
d_call: NA
j_call: TRBJ2-5
cdr3_nt: TGCAGCGTTGAAGGGCCCGGACAAGAGACCCAGTACTTC
cdr3_aa: CSVEGPGQETQYF

clone_size: NA
v_call: TRBV2
d_call: NA
j_call: TRBJ2-5
cdr3_nt: TGTGCCAGCAGGGGTGTAGGGCAGAGCCAAGAGACCCAGTACTTC
cdr3_aa: CASRGVGQSQETQYF

clone_size: NA
v_call: TRBV9
d_call: NA
j_call: TRBJ2-7
cdr3_nt: TGTGCCAGCACATCAGGAGAGGGGCCATCCTACGAGCAGTACTTC
cdr3_aa: CASTSGEGPSYEQYF

clone_size: NA
v_call: TRBV7-9
d_call: NA
j_call: TRBJ1-2
cdr3_nt: TGTGCCAGCAGCCGAGTAAGGGACCTAAGCTATGGCTACACCTTC
cdr3_aa: CASSRVRDLSYGYTF

clone_size: NA
v_call: TRBV5-1
d_call: NA
j_call: TRBJ2-3
cdr3_nt: TGCGCCAGCAAGTTAGGAGGCACAGATACGCAGTATTTT
cdr3_aa: CASKLGGTDTQYF

clone_size: NA
v_call: TRBV29-1
d_call: NA
j_call: TRBJ2-1
cdr3_nt: TGCAGCGTTGCCCGGAGCTCCTACAATGAGCAGTTCTTC
cdr3_aa: CSVARSSYNEQFF

clone_size: NA
v_call: TRBV5-6
d_call: TRBD1
j_call: TRBJ1-5
cdr3_nt: TGTGCCAGCAGCAGAAGACAGGGCGTTCAGCCCCAGCATTTT
cdr3_aa: CASSRRQGVQPQHF

clone_size: NA
v_call: TRBV5-1
d_call: NA
j_call: TRBJ1-1
cdr3_nt: TGCGCCAGCAGCTTGGATGTAAAAGAAGCTTTCTTT
cdr3_aa: CASSLDVKEAFF

clone_size: NA
v_call: TRBV6-6
d_call: NA
j_call: TRBJ1-4
cdr3_nt: TGTGCCAGCAGTTACTCGGGGAGGCCTAATGAAAAACTGTTTTTT
cdr3_aa: CASSYSGRPNEKLFF

clone_size: NA
v_call: TRBV18
d_call: NA
j_call: TRBJ1-5
cdr3_nt: TGTGCCAGCTCCCCGGGCCCTGGGAGCAATCAGCCCCAGCATTTT
cdr3_aa: CASSPGPGSNQPQHF

clone_size: NA
v_call: TRBV19
d_call: NA
j_call: TRBJ2-3
cdr3_nt: TGTGCCAGTAGTGTGGGCCTTAGCACAGATACGCAGTATTTT
cdr3_aa: CASSVGLSTDTQYF

clone_size: NA
v_call: TRBV27
d_call: TRBD2
j_call: TRBJ2-3
cdr3_nt: TGTGCCAGCAGTTTACTGACTAGCGGGAGGGCCCGCACAGATACGCAGTATTTT
cdr3_aa: CASSLLTSGRARTDTQYF

clone_size: NA
v_call: TRBV6-5
d_call: NA
j_call: TRBJ1-2
cdr3_nt: TGTGCCAGCAGTTACTCGAAAGGGGGTCGGGGCTACACCTTC
cdr3_aa: CASSYSKGGRGYTF

clone_size: NA
v_call: TRBV28
d_call: NA
j_call: TRBJ2-3
cdr3_nt: TGTGCCACCTACAACACGGGGGTGGGCACAGATACGCAGTATTTT
cdr3_aa: CATYNTGVGTDTQYF

clone_size: NA
v_call: TRBV25-1
d_call: NA
j_call: TRBJ1-2
cdr3_nt: TGTGCCAGCAGTGATATTCGGGGTCGTGGGGATGACTATGGCTACACCTTC
cdr3_aa: CASSDIRGRGDDYGYTF

clone_size: NA
v_call: TRBV5-1
d_call: NA
j_call: TRBJ2-2
cdr3_nt: TGCGCCAGCAGCTTGGACAGGGTGGAAGCCGGGGAGCTGTTTTTT
cdr3_aa: CASSLDRVEAGELFF

clone_size: once
v_call: TRBV5-5
d_call: NA
j_call: TRBJ2-7
cdr3_nt: TGTGCCAGCAGCCACACAAATAAGAAGCAGTACTTC
cdr3_aa: CASSHTNKKQYF

clone_size: NA
v_call: TRBV6-1
d_call: NA
j_call: TRBJ2-5
cdr3_nt: TGTGCCAGCAGTGAATATCATGAGGGGCTCCCAAAAGAGACCCAGTACTTC
cdr3_aa: CASSEYHEGLPKETQYF

clone_size: NA
v_call: TRBV5-6
d_call: TRBD1
j_call: TRBJ2-1
cdr3_nt: TGTGCCAGCAGCTTCCGGGACAGATCTGAGCAGTTCTTC
cdr3_aa: CASSFRDRSEQFF

clone_size: NA
v_call: TRBV30
d_call: NA
j_call: TRBJ2-7
cdr3_nt: TGTGCCTGGAGTGTAGCGATTTCCTACGAGCAGTACTTC
cdr3_aa: CAWSVAISYEQYF

clone_size: NA
v_call: TRBV5-1
d_call: NA
j_call: TRBJ2-2
cdr3_nt: TGCGCCAGCAGCTTGGCGGTATCTGGGCCCGGGGAGCTGTTTTTT
cdr3_aa: CASSLAVSGPGELFF

clone_size: NA
v_call: TRBV10-1
d_call: TRBD1
j_call: TRBJ1-1
cdr3_nt: TGCGCCAGCAGTGAGACCCAGGGGGCCAGGACTGAAGCTTTCTTT
cdr3_aa: CASSETQGARTEAFF

clone_size: NA
v_call: TRBV25-1
d_call: NA
j_call: TRBJ2-7
cdr3_nt: TGTGCCAGCAGTGAAAGGGCAGGGCCGTACGAGCAGTACTTC
cdr3_aa: CASSERAGPYEQYF

clone_size: NA
v_call: TRBV27
d_call: NA
j_call: TRBJ2-1
cdr3_nt: TGTGCCAGCAGTTCGGACCTACCACACAATGAGCAGTTCTTC
cdr3_aa: CASSSDLPHNEQFF

clone_size: once
v_call: TRBV28
d_call: NA
j_call: TRBJ2-2
cdr3_nt: TGTGCCAGCGCAGCGGTAGTCACCGGGGAGCTGTTTTTT
cdr3_aa: CASAAVVTGELFF

clone_size: NA
v_call: TRBV2
d_call: NA
j_call: TRBJ2-7
cdr3_nt: TGTGCCAGCAGTGAGGGACCCGGTGTATACGAGCAGTACTTC
cdr3_aa: CASSEGPGVYEQYF

clone_size: NA
v_call: TRBV7-2
d_call: NA
j_call: TRBJ2-7
cdr3_nt: TGTGCCAGCAGCTTAGCCCCCTCAACGGTCTACGAGCAGTACTTC
cdr3_aa: CASSLAPSTVYEQYF

clone_size: NA
v_call: TRBV29-1
d_call: NA
j_call: TRBJ1-1
cdr3_nt: TGCAGCGTTGAGCTACCTATGAACACTGAAGCTTTCTTT
cdr3_aa: CSVELPMNTEAFF

clone_size: NA
v_call: TRBV7-2
d_call: TRBD1
j_call: TRBJ2-7
cdr3_nt: TGTGCCAGCAGCACCGGGACAGCCTACGAGCAGTACTTC
cdr3_aa: CASSTGTAYEQYF

clone_size: NA
v_call: TRBV15
d_call: NA
j_call: TRBJ1-5
cdr3_nt: TGTGCCACCACAGGGGAGACGGGCAATAATCAGCCCCAGCATTTT
cdr3_aa: CATTGETGNNQPQHF

clone_size: NA
v_call: TRBV30
d_call: NA
j_call: TRBJ2-1
cdr3_nt: TGTGCCTGGAGTCCCTTGGGGGAGGAGAACAATGAGCAGTTCTTC
cdr3_aa: CAWSPLGEENNEQFF

clone_size: NA
v_call: TRBV7-2
d_call: TRBD1
j_call: TRBJ1-5
cdr3_nt: TGTGCCAGCAGACAGGGGAATGGACAGCCCCAGCATTTT
cdr3_aa: CASRQGNGQPQHF

clone_size: NA
v_call: TRBV14
d_call: NA
j_call: TRBJ2-2
cdr3_nt: TGTGCCAGCAGGGGAATCGTGACCGGGGAGCTGTTTTTT
cdr3_aa: CASRGIVTGELFF

clone_size: NA
v_call: TRBV5-1
d_call: TRBD2
j_call: TRBJ2-2
cdr3_nt: TGCGCCAGCAGCCGGGGGGTTACCGAGGAGCTGTTTTTT
cdr3_aa: CASSRGVTEELFF

clone_size: NA
v_call: TRBV7-9
d_call: NA
j_call: TRBJ2-3
cdr3_nt: TGTGCCAGCAGCCCCCCGGGACTGCTCAACACAGATACGCAGTATTTT
cdr3_aa: CASSPPGLLNTDTQYF

clone_size: NA
v_call: TRBV28
d_call: NA
j_call: TRBJ2-7
cdr3_nt: TGTGCCAGCGAAACAATCGTAAGACCCTACGAGCAGTACTTC
cdr3_aa: CASETIVRPYEQYF

clone_size: NA
v_call: TRBV19
d_call: NA
j_call: TRBJ2-1
cdr3_nt: TGTGCCAGTAGTCAACGGGATAGCTCCTACAATGAGCAGTTCTTC
cdr3_aa: CASSQRDSSYNEQFF

clone_size: NA
v_call: TRBV7-3
d_call: TRBD2
j_call: TRBJ2-5
cdr3_nt: TGTGCCAGCAGCCCCTCTCCGGCTAGCGGACTTCAAGAGACCCAGTACTTC
cdr3_aa: CASSPSPASGLQETQYF

clone_size: NA
v_call: TRBV5-4
d_call: NA
j_call: TRBJ2-3
cdr3_nt: TGTGCCAGCAGCCCTAGACGCACAGATACGCAGTATTTT
cdr3_aa: CASSPRRTDTQYF

clone_size: NA
v_call: TRBV28
d_call: TRBD1
j_call: TRBJ1-4
cdr3_nt: TGTGCCAGCAGCCCTACAGGGGGCTCTGGTGAAAAACTGTTTTTT
cdr3_aa: CASSPTGGSGEKLFF

clone_size: NA
v_call: TRBV7-9
d_call: TRBD1
j_call: TRBJ2-1
cdr3_nt: TGTGCCAGCAGCAGGACAGGGTGGGCCAATGAGCAGTTCTTC
cdr3_aa: CASSRTGWANEQFF

clone_size: NA
v_call: TRBV7-8
d_call: NA
j_call: TRBJ2-1
cdr3_nt: TGTGCCAGCAGCTTGTTTCAAACGGCCTACAATGAGCAGTTCTTC
cdr3_aa: CASSLFQTAYNEQFF

clone_size: NA
v_call: TRBV5-1
d_call: NA
j_call: TRBJ2-7
cdr3_nt: TGCGCCAGCAGCTTGGCCGCGAGGGGGGCCTACGAGCAGTACTTC
cdr3_aa: CASSLAARGAYEQYF

clone_size: NA
v_call: TRBV2
d_call: NA
j_call: TRBJ1-4
cdr3_nt: TGTGCCAGCAGTGGGGGGGAAAAACTGTTTTTT
cdr3_aa: CASSGGEKLFF

clone_size: once
v_call: TRBV19
d_call: NA
j_call: TRBJ1-4
cdr3_nt: TGTGCCAGTAGAGGGGAGGCACTTAATGAAAAACTGTTTTTT
cdr3_aa: CASRGEALNEKLFF

clone_size: NA
v_call: TRBV30
d_call: NA
j_call: TRBJ2-5
cdr3_nt: TGTGCCTGGAGTGCCCTCGCTGGGTTTGCCCAGTACTTC
cdr3_aa: CAWSALAGFAQYF

clone_size: NA
v_call: TRBV7-9
d_call: NA
j_call: TRBJ2-5
cdr3_nt: TGTGCCAGCAGCTTAATCAGACTCAGGCTCGAGACCCAGTACTTC
cdr3_aa: CASSLIRLRLETQYF

clone_size: NA
v_call: TRBV7-9
d_call: NA
j_call: TRBJ1-2
cdr3_nt: TGTGCCAGCAGCTTCGGCCCAGGAAGCTATGGCTACACCTTC
cdr3_aa: CASSFGPGSYGYTF

clone_size: NA
v_call: TRBV14
d_call: TRBD1
j_call: TRBJ1-1
cdr3_nt: TGTGCCAGCAGCCAATATGGCCTGGGGACAGCTGAAGCTTTCTTT
cdr3_aa: CASSQYGLGTAEAFF